Shown below are 18 T cell receptor beta chains from a single sample sequenced in a study of early T cells in non-severe SARS-CoV-2 infection. MiXCR, applied by TCRdb to the 5' RACE reads, yields one record per CDR3 protein. Of about 30,000 distinct CDR3 sequences in the sample, roughly 3.9% were seen once. Sequenced material: whole blood. Receptors were obtained from an adult who was a healthcare worker with PCR-confirmed SARS-CoV-2 infection or an uninfected control (not recorded which).

This clonotype was counted at least ten times. The V call is TRBV5-1, the J call TRBJ1-2; D gene ambiguous. Per the germline V gene, CDR1 is SGHRS and CDR2 is YFSETQ. V gave up 4 bases and J gave up 8 bases, with 6 bases separating them. This CDR3 comprises 10 residues. Here the CDR3 reads CASSLVGYTF. The CDR3 DNA reads TGCGCCAGCAGCCTGGTAGGCTACACCTTC.

In the case of this clonotype: A much larger clone lies one base from this, so it may be a read error. The V call is TRBV10-2, the J call TRBJ2-4; the D gene is possibly TRBD1 (5 bases). CDR3 length: 12 amino acids. Germline V gene sequence: CDR1 WSHSY, CDR2 SAAADI. The CDR3 protein is CASGEADRFQYF. The CDR3 nucleotides read TGCGCCAGCGGTGAAGCCGACAGATTTCAGTACTTC.

There are a few counts of this clonotype. V gene TRBV5-5 combines with J gene TRBJ2-1, with D perhaps assigned TRBD1 or TRBD2 (6 bases each). Germline V gene data show CDR1 as SGHKS and CDR2 as YYEKEE (reference sequence). V gave up 4 bases and J gave up 9 bases, with 14 bases separating them. This CDR3 spans 13 amino acids. This chain's CDR3 is CASSLRGPSEQFF. As DNA, the CDR3 is TGTGCCAGCAGCCTACGGGGGCCGAGTGAGCAGTTCTTC.

This clonotype was seen many times. The chain employs TRBV7-6 and TRBJ2-5; D is tentatively TRBD1 or TRBD2 (5 bases each). The CDR3 extends over 13 amino acids. CDR1 SGHVS and CDR2 FNYEAQ come from the germline V gene. V was pared by 7 bases and J by 7 bases, with 16 bases between. DNA for the CDR3: TGTGCCAGCACTCGGGACCTCCAGGGGACCCAGTACTTC. Translation gives CASTRDLQGTQYF.

In its sample, this clonotype is medium-sized (0.01 to 0.1%). The rearrangement uses TRBV7-9 and TRBJ2-3, with 9 bases matching TRBD2. The V gene end was trimmed by 0 bases and the J gene end by 4 bases; junction bases not matched to a gene: 14. This CDR3 is built from 19 residues. CDR1 SEHNR and CDR2 FQNEAQ come from the germline V gene (reference sequence). CDR3 sequence reads: CASSLASGLATQGSDTQYF. Written as DNA, the CDR3 is TGTGCCAGCAGCTTAGCGTCGGGACTAGCTACCCAGGGGTCAGATACGCAGTATTTT. The full variable domain, completed using reference TRBV7-9 and TRBJ2-3, is DTGVSQNPRHKITKRGQNVTFRCDPISEHNRLYWYRQTLGQGPEFLTYFQNEAQLEKSRLLSDRFSAERPKGSFSTLEIQRTEQGDSAMYLCASSLASGLATQGSDTQYFGPGTRLTVL.

This clonotype came up many times. This chain joins TRBV12-3 or TRBV12-4 and TRBJ1-1; 7 bases match TRBD1. With 5 bases clipped from V and 6 bases from J, the junction kept 12 bases outside the gene matches. CDR3 length: 15 amino acids. CDR3 DNA: TGTGCCAGCAGTCCCTGGACAGGCTCCGTGCCTGAAGCTTTCTTT. Encoded protein: CASSPWTGSVPEAFF.

This clonotype appeared a few times. The V and J genes are TRBV24-1 and TRBJ1-2; no reliable D call. Germline-derived CDR1 and CDR2 are KGHDR and SFDVKD. V shed 6 bases and J shed 6 bases, with 13 bases lying between them. CDR3 length: 13 residues. The CDR3 is CATSPPGDNGYTF. The CDR3 DNA is TGTGCCACCAGTCCCCCTGGAGATAATGGCTACACCTTC.

This clonotype was recorded at least ten times. The rearrangement joins TRBV3-1 to TRBJ2-3; TRBD1 aligns across 8 bases. This CDR3 has 18 amino acids. With 1 base clipped from V and 6 bases from J, the junction kept 15 bases outside the gene matches. CDR1 and CDR2 from the germline V gene are LGHDT and YNNKEL (reference sequence). This CDR3 is CASSQGVVVQGAPDTQYF. The DNA of the CDR3 is TGTGCCAGCAGCCAAGGGGTGGTTGTGCAGGGGGCTCCCGATACGCAGTATTTT.

This clonotype was recorded at least ten times. The V gene is TRBV10-3, the J gene TRBJ2-7; TRBD2 matches 12 bases. The germline V gene has CDR1 ENHRY and CDR2 SYGVKD. The CDR3 is 14 amino acids. With V trimmed by 7 bases and J by 4 bases, 5 bases remained unmatched. The CDR3 sequence is CAIKSLAGGYEQYF. The CDR3 DNA follows: TGTGCCATCAAGTCACTAGCGGGAGGATACGAGCAGTACTTC.

This clonotype was seen many times. This chain uses TRBV9 with TRBJ2-1, with 9 bases identical to TRBD1. The junction had 10 bases not matched to a gene; V was cut back by 3 bases and J by 6 bases. Germline assignment: CDR1 SGDLS and CDR2 YYNGEE. This CDR3 region has 16 residues. CDR3 nucleotide sequence: TGTGCCAGCAGCGATCACCTGGGACAGGGTTCCAATGAGCAGTTCTTC. Its translation: CASSDHLGQGSNEQFF. Combining the CDR3 with reference TRBV9 and TRBJ2-1 gives the whole variable domain DSGVTQTPKHLITATGQRVTLRCSPRSGDLSVYWYQQSLDQGLQFLIQYYNGEERAKGNILERFSAQQFPDLHSELNLSSLELGDSALYFCASSDHLGQGSNEQFFGPGTRLTVL.

This clonotype was counted at least ten times. V gene TRBV12-3 or TRBV12-4 combines with J gene TRBJ1-5, with D tentatively TRBD1 (5 bases). Deletions cut 3 bases from V and 3 bases from J, with 15 bases between. This CDR3 has 16 amino acids. The CDR3 region is CASSLGRESANQPQHF. The CDR3 DNA is TGTGCCAGCAGTTTGGGGCGCGAGTCGGCCAATCAGCCCCAGCATTTT.

Ten or more counts support this clonotype. The V and J genes are TRBV29-1 and TRBJ2-7, with D perhaps matching TRBD1 or TRBD2 (7 bases each). With 5 bases removed from V and 2 bases from J, the gap between germline ends came to 13 bases. CDR1 is SQVTM, CDR2 ANQGSEA, per germline. The CDR3 loop spans 13 amino acids. The CDR3 DNA follows: TGCAGCGTTAGACAGGGACTACCCTACGAGCAGTACTTC. Its translation: CSVRQGLPYEQYF.

This clonotype has at least ten counts. The J gene is TRBJ2-5, the V gene TRBV7-2; D perhaps matches TRBD2 (7 bases). The CDR3 is made up of 15 amino acids. The V gene lost 2 bases and the J gene lost 5 bases, with 15 bases spanning the gap. The germline CDR1 and CDR2 sequences are SGHTA and FQGNSA. This CDR3 is CASSLQPGRGETQYF. In DNA form, the CDR3 reads TGTGCCAGCAGCTTACAGCCAGGGAGGGGGGAGACCCAGTACTTC.

This clonotype appeared many times. The genes are TRBV18 and TRBJ2-7; 12 bases agree with TRBD2. The CDR3 totals 15 residues. J lost 5 bases, V lost 3 bases, and 5 bases had no gene match. CDR1 is KGHSH, CDR2 LQKENI, per germline. CDR3 region: CASSPRTSGNNEQYF. The CDR3 region has the DNA TGTGCCAGCTCACCGCGGACTAGCGGGAACAACGAGCAGTACTTC.

This clonotype appeared many times. The V gene is TRBV9, the J gene TRBJ1-3; D not certain. The CDR3 is 17 amino acids. Germline CDR1 is SGDLS and CDR2 is YYNGEE. The ends were cut back, 3 bases at V and 0 bases at J, with 16 bases in the middle. Here the CDR3 reads CASSDERRTPSGNTIYF. In DNA, the CDR3 is TGTGCCAGCAGCGACGAAAGGAGGACCCCCTCTGGAAACACCATATATTTT.

Many counts were recorded for this clonotype. The chain is built from TRBV5-1 and TRBJ1-2, with 11 nucleotides matching TRBD1. V was clipped by 0 bases and J by 3 bases; unmatched bases: 4. The CDR3 spans 16 residues. In germline, CDR1 is SGHRS, CDR2 YFSETQ. The chain's CDR3 is CASSLAGTGGDYGYTF. CDR3 DNA: TGCGCCAGCAGCTTGGCGGGGACAGGGGGAGACTATGGCTACACCTTC.

This clonotype was seen ten or more times. The chain has TRBV27 and TRBJ1-1; 9 bases map to TRBD1. There are 15 residues in the CDR3. CDR1 MNHEY and CDR2 SMNVEV come from the germline V gene (reference sequence). J gave up 4 bases and V 0 bases, and 3 bases lay outside the gene matches. DNA of the CDR3: TGTGCCAGCAGTTTATCGACAGGGGGTGCCACTGAAGCTTTCTTT. Protein: CASSLSTGGATEAFF.

In this sample, this clonotype turned up many times. This chain links TRBV5-4 with TRBJ1-1; D is unresolved. Trimming removed 0 bases from V and 7 bases from J, with 16 bases in between. The CDR3 has 15 residues. The germline V gene has CDR1 SGHNT and CDR2 YYREEE (reference sequence). Here the CDR3 reads CASSLAYRTGFEAFF. CDR3 nucleotides: TGTGCCAGCAGCTTGGCCTATAGGACTGGATTTGAAGCTTTCTTT.